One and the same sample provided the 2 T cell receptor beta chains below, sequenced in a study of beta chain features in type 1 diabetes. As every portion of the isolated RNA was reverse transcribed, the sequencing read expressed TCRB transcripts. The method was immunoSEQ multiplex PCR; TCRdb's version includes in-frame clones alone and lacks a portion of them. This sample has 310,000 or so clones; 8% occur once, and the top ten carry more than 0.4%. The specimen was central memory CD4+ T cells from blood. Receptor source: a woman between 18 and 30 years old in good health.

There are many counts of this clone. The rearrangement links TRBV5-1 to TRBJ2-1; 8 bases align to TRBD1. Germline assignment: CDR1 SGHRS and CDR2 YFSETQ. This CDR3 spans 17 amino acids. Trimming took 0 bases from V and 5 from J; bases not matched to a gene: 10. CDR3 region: CASSLGAAGGRDNEQFF. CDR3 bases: TGCGCCAGCAGCTTGGGGGCGGCAGGGGGCCGCGACAATGAGCAGTTCTTC. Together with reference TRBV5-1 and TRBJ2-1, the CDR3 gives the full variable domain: KAGVTQTPRYLIKTRGQQVTLSCSPISGHRSVSWYQQTPGQGLQFLFEYFSETQRNKGNFPGRFSGRQFSNSRSEMNVSTLELGDSALYLCASSLGAAGGRDNEQFFGPGTRLTVL.

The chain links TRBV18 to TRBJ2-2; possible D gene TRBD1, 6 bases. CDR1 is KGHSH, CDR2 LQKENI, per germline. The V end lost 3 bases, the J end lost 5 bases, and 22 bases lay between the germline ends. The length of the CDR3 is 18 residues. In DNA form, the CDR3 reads TGTGCCAGCTCACCGTTTAGTCCCAAGACAGGAATAACCGGGGAGCTGTTTTTT. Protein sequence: CASSPFSPKTGITGELFF.